These 17 T cell receptor beta chains originate from one sample sequenced in a study of Ad26.COV2.S vaccination and SARS-CoV-2 variants. TCRdb's copy holds only in-frame clones and misses some; the assay was immunoSEQ multiplex PCR. The sample holds 500,000 or so clones, approximately 90% seen once. This sample's treatment: around 19 received Ad26.COV2.S at low or high dose, single or two shots; roughly 5 received placebo; per-sample allocation not given. Specimens were obtained on day 63 following the first vaccine or placebo injection. The starting material was peripheral blood, obtained in a trial of Ad26.COV2.S vaccine versus placebo. The receptors were gathered from a person aged 18 to 65 who received the Ad26.COV2.S COVID-19 vaccine or a placebo.

The chain combines TRBV5-4 with TRBJ2-7; TRBD2 agrees at 12 bases. Germline values: CDR1 SGHNT, CDR2 YYREEE (reference sequence). After removal of 0 bases from V and 6 bases from J, the junction contained 7 bases not matched to a gene. The CDR3 runs to 16 residues. CDR3 protein: CASSLAASGRAGEQYF. The CDR3 nucleotides read TGTGCCAGCAGCTTGGCCGCTAGCGGGAGGGCGGGCGAGCAGTACTTC. The variable domain in full, with the rest retrieved from reference TRBV5-4 and TRBJ2-7, is ETGVTQSPTHLIKTRGQQVTLRCSSQSGHNTVSWYQQALGQGPQFIFQYYREEENGRGNFPPRFSGLQFPNYSSELNVNALELDDSALYLCASSLAASGRAGEQYFGPGTRLTVT.

The chain is built from TRBV30 and TRBJ1-6; TRBD1 agrees at 9 bases. The CDR3 length is 16 residues. The V and J ends lost 8 bases and 0 bases, in that order; junction bases with no gene match: 8. Germline V gives CDR1 GTSNPN, CDR2 SVGIG (reference sequence). CDR3 loop: CAGDREESSYNSPLHF. CDR3 in DNA: TGTGCCGGGGACAGGGAGGAGAGCTCCTATAATTCACCCCTCCACTTT. The variable domain in full, with the rest retrieved from reference TRBV30 and TRBJ1-6, is SQTIHQWPATLVQPVGSPLSLECTVEGTSNPNLYWYRQAAGRGLQLLFYSVGIGQISSEVPQNLSASRPQDRQFILSSKKLLLSDSGFYLCAGDREESSYNSPLHFGNGTRLTVT.

The V and J genes are TRBV18 and TRBJ1-2; D uncertain. From germline, CDR1 is KGHSH and CDR2 LQKENI. The length of the CDR3 is 13 residues. V was shortened by 3 bases and J by 7 bases, with 12 bases between the two germline ends. CDR3 region: CASSPRLELGYTF. The DNA of the CDR3 is TGTGCCAGCTCACCGCGGTTGGAGCTTGGCTACACCTTC.

The rearrangement links TRBV9 to TRBJ1-2; the match to TRBD1 covers 9 bases. The CDR3 sequence is 15 residues long. Per the germline V gene, CDR1 is SGDLS and CDR2 is YYNGEE. Losses at the gene ends were 0 bases for V and 7 bases for J; bases not matched to a gene: 7. In DNA form, the CDR3 reads TGTGCCAGCAGCGTAGGAGGGACAGGGAGGTTTGGCTACACCTTC. Translating gives CASSVGGTGRFGYTF.

The chain employs TRBV7-6 and TRBJ2-3, with a possible D match to TRBD2 (7 bases). Deletions cut 5 bases from V and 1 base from J, with 22 bases between. Looked up from germline, CDR1 is SGHVS and CDR2 is FNYEAQ. The CDR3 loop spans 18 amino acids. CDR3 sequence: CASSSKVGGAGGTDTQYF. As DNA, the CDR3 is TGTGCCAGCAGCAGTAAAGTTGGGGGGGCGGGAGGCACAGATACGCAGTATTTT.

V usage is TRBV7-4 and J usage is TRBJ1-3, with 9 bases identical to TRBD1. The CDR3 spans 18 residues. Germline CDR1 is SGHVT and CDR2 is SQSDAQ. Trimming took 2 bases from V and 1 from J; bases not matched to a gene: 9. Here the CDR3 reads CASSLSPLQGASGNTIYF. In DNA, the CDR3 is TGTGCCAGCAGCTTATCTCCCCTACAGGGGGCTTCTGGAAACACCATATATTTT.

This rearrangement joins TRBV28 to TRBJ1-1; D is perhaps TRBD1 (6 bases). The V gene lost 5 bases and the J gene lost 1 base, with 14 bases spanning the gap. The CDR3 contains 15 residues. Germline loops: CDR1 MDHEN, CDR2 SYDVKM. CDR3 region: CASSLPGVGNTEAFF. The CDR3 coding sequence is TGTGCCAGCAGTCTACCAGGGGTTGGGAACACTGAAGCTTTCTTT.

The J gene is TRBJ2-5, the V gene TRBV2; D is ambiguous. The CDR3 loop spans 14 amino acids. The V and J ends lost 4 bases and 4 bases respectively, with 13 bases between them. From germline, CDR1 is SNHLY and CDR2 FYNNEI. DNA of the CDR3: TGTGCCAGCAGTGCCAACCAAGGTGGAGAGACCCAGTACTTC. Amino acids: CASSANQGGETQYF.

A single count supports this clone. The chain carries TRBV6-5 and TRBJ2-2; TRBD2 is a possible D gene (6 bases). CDR3 length: 15 amino acids. Germline V gives CDR1 MNHEY, CDR2 SVGAGI. With 5 bases removed from V and 5 bases from J, the gap between germline ends came to 15 bases. CDR3: CASSQPFGSTGELFF. The CDR3 DNA follows: TGTGCCAGCAGTCAGCCCTTCGGGAGTACCGGGGAGCTGTTTTTT.

The rearrangement uses TRBV5-5 and TRBJ1-3; no clear D. Germline-derived CDR1 and CDR2 are SGHKS and YYEKEE (reference sequence). The CDR3 contains 13 residues. The V gene lost 2 bases and the J gene lost 3 bases, with 6 bases spanning the gap. The CDR3 DNA is TGTGCCAGCAGCTTTGACAATGGAAACACCATATATTTT. This sequence encodes CASSFDNGNTIYF.

A single count supports this clone. V is TRBV11-2 and J is TRBJ2-1; 12 positions match TRBD2. Germline CDR1 reads SGHAT; CDR2 reads FQNNGV. Unmatched junction bases numbered 12, after V lost 7 bases and J lost 5 bases. The CDR3 runs to 17 residues. The CDR3 DNA follows: TGTGCCAGCACCCCGGCACTAGCGGGAGGCCTAAACAATGAGCAGTTCTTC. Encoded protein: CASTPALAGGLNNEQFF.

The chain uses TRBV5-4 and TRBJ2-1, with TRBD2 matching over 10 bases. CDR1 SGHNT and CDR2 YYREEE come from the germline V gene (reference sequence). The J segment lost 0 bases and the V segment lost 5 bases, leaving 5 bases of the junction unmatched. The CDR3 has 16 amino acids. The CDR3, as DNA: TGTGCCAGCAGGAGTGGACTAGCGGACTCCTACAATGAGCAGTTCTTC. Translation gives CASRSGLADSYNEQFF.

V usage is TRBV18 and J usage is TRBJ2-2; 11 bases match TRBD2. The CDR3 totals 17 residues. Per germline, CDR1 KGHSH and CDR2 LQKENI. The V and J ends lost 2 bases and 7 bases, in that order; junction bases with no gene match: 9. In DNA, the CDR3 is TGTGCCAGCTCACCAAGCATAGCGGGAGGGCCGAGCGGGGAGCTGTTTTTT. It specifies CASSPSIAGGPSGELFF.

The CDR3: CASGQNRGLNTEAFF. In nucleotides, the CDR3 is TGTGCTAGTGGTCAAAACAGGGGCCTTAATACTGAAGCTTTCTTT. This sequence joins TRBV12-5 and TRBJ1-1; 7 bases agree with TRBD1. The germline V gene encodes CDR1 LGHNT and CDR2 FRNRAP. V lost 5 bases and J lost 5; bases outside the gene matches: 11. The CDR3 sequence is 15 residues long.

This rearrangement joins TRBV6-4 to TRBJ2-5, with 7 positions matching TRBD1. V lost 8 bases, J lost 4 bases, and 10 bases stayed unmatched. CDR3 size: 14 residues. Germline V lookup: CDR1 MRHNA, CDR2 SNTAGT. CDR3: CASAQGQVGETQYF. The CDR3, as DNA: TGTGCCAGCGCCCAAGGACAGGTGGGAGAGACCCAGTACTTC.

The V gene is TRBV25-1, the J gene TRBJ1-2; D unresolved. Germline CDR1 is MGHDK and CDR2 is SYGVNS. V lost 3 bases to trimming and J lost 5 bases, with 4 bases between them. CDR3 length equals 11 residues. This CDR3 is CASSDPYGYTF. The CDR3 DNA is TGTGCCAGCAGTGACCCTTATGGCTACACCTTC.

The chain combines TRBV5-4 with TRBJ2-7; D possibly matches TRBD1 or TRBD2 (6 bases each). The CDR3 is 12 amino acids. Deletions cut 0 bases from V and 6 bases from J, with 7 bases between. Germline V gives CDR1 SGHNT, CDR2 YYREEE (reference sequence). CDR3 loop: CASSLGGAEQYF. In DNA, the CDR3 is TGTGCCAGCAGCTTGGGGGGGGCCGAGCAGTACTTC.